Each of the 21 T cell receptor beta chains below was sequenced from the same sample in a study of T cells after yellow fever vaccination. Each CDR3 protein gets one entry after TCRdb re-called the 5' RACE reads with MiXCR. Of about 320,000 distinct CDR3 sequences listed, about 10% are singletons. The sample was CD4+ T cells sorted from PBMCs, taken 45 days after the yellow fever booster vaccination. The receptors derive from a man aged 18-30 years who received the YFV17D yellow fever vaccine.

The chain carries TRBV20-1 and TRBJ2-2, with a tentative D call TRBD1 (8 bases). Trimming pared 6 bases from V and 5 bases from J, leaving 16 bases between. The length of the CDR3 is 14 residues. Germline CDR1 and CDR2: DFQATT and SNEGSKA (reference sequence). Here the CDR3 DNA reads TGCAGTGCGCTACAGGGGGGGCCGACCGGGGAGCTGTTTTTT. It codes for CSALQGGPTGELFF.

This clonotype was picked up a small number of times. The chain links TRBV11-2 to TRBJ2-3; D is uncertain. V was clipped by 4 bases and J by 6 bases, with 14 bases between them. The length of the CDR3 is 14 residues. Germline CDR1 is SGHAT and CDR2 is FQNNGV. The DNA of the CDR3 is TGTGCCAGCAGCTCGACGTGGCCCTCTGATACGCAGTATTTT. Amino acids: CASSSTWPSDTQYF.

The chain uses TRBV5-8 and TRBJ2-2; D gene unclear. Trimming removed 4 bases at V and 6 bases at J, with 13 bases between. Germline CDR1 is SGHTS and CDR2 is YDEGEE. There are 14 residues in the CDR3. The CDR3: CASSPGLQAGELFF. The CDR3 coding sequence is TGTGCCAGCAGCCCCGGGCTTCAAGCCGGGGAGCTGTTTTTT.

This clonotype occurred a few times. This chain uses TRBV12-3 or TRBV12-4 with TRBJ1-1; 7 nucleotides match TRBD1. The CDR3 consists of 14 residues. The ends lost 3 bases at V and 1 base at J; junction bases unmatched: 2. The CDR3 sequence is CASSFQGGNTEAFF. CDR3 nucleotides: TGTGCCAGCAGTTTCCAGGGGGGGAACACTGAAGCTTTCTTT.

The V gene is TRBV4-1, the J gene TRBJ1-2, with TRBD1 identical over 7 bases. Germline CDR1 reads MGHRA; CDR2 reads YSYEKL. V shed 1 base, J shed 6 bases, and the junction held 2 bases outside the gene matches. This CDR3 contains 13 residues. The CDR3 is CASSQVQGDGYTF. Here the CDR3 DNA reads TGCGCCAGCAGCCAAGTGCAGGGGGATGGCTACACCTTC.

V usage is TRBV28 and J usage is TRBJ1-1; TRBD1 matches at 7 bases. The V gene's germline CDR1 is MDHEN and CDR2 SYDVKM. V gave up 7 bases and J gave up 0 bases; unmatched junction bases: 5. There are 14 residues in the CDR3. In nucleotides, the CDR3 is TGTGCCAGCAAGGGGGCTCAGATGAACACTGAAGCTTTCTTT. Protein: CASKGAQMNTEAFF.

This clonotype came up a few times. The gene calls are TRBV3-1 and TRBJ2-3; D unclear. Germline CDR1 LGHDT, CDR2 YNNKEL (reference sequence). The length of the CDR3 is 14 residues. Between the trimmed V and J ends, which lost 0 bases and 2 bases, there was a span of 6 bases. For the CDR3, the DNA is TGTGCCAGCAGCCAAGACGCCTTCACAGATACGCAGTATTTT. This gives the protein CASSQDAFTDTQYF.

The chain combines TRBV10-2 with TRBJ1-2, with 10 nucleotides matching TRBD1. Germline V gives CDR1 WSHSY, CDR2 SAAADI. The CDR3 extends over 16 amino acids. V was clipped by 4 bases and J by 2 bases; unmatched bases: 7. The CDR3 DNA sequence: TGCGCCAGCAGTGGCCGGGACAGGGGAAAAAACTATGGCTACACCTTC. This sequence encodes CASSGRDRGKNYGYTF.

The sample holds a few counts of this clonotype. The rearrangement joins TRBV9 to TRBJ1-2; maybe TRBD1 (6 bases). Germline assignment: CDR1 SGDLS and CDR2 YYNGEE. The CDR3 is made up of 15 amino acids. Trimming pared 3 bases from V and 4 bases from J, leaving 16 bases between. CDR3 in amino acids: CASSAHRGAGYGYTF. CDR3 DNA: TGTGCCAGCAGCGCCCATAGGGGGGCGGGCTATGGCTACACCTTC.

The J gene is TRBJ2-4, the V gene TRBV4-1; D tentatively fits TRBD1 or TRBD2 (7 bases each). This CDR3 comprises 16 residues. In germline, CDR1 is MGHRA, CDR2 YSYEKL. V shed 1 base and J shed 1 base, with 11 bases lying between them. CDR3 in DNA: TGCGCCAGCAGCCAAGGGGAGGGGGCGGCCAAAAACATTCAGTACTTC. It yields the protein CASSQGEGAAKNIQYF.

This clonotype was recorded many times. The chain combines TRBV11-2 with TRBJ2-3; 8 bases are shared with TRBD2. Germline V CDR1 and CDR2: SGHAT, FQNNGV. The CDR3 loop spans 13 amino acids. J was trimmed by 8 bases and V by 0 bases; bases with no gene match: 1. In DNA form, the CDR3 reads TGTGCCAGCAGCTTAGATCGGGAGGGTACGCAGTATTTT. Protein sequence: CASSLDREGTQYF.

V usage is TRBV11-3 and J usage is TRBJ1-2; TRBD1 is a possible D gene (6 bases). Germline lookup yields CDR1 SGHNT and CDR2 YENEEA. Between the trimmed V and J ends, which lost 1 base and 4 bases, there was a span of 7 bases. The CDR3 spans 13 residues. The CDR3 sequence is CASSLARGYGYTF. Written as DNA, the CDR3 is TGTGCCAGCAGCTTAGCCAGGGGCTATGGCTACACCTTC.

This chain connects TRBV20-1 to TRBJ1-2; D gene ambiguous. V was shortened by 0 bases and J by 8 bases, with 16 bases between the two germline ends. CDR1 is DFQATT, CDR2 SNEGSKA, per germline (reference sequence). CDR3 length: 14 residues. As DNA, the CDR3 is TGCAGTGCTAGAGATACGGCCACCCTCGGCGGCTACACCTTC. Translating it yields CSARDTATLGGYTF.

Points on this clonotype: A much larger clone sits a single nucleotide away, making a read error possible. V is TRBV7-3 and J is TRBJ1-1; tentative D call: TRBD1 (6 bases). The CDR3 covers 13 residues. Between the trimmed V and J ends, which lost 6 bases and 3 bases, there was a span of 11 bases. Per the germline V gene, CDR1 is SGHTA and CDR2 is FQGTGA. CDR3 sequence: CASSRPGDTEAFF. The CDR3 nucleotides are TGTGCCAGCAGTCGGCCAGGGGACACTGAAGCTTTCTTT.

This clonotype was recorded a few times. The CDR3 DNA reads as TGTGCCAGCAGCTTAGGGAATGGGGGTAAAGGTGGCTACACCTTC. Its translation is CASSLGNGGKGGYTF. V is TRBV7-6 and J is TRBJ1-2, with a tentative D call TRBD1 (5 bases). This CDR3 region has 15 residues. Germline assignment: CDR1 SGHVS and CDR2 FNYEAQ. The V gene lost 1 base and the J gene lost 7 bases, with 16 bases spanning the gap.

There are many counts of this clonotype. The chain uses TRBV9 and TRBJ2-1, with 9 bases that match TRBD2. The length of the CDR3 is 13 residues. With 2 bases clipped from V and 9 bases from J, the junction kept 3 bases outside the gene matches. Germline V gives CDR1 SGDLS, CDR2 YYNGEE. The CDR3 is CASSVSSGAEQFF. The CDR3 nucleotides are TGTGCCAGCAGCGTCTCTAGCGGGGCTGAGCAGTTCTTC.

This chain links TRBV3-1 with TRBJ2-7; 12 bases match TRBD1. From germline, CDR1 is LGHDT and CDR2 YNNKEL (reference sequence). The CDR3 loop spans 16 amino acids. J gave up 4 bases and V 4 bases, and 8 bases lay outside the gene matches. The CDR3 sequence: CASSRSLGQGAYEQYF. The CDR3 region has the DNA TGTGCCAGCAGCCGATCATTGGGACAGGGGGCTTACGAGCAGTACTTC.

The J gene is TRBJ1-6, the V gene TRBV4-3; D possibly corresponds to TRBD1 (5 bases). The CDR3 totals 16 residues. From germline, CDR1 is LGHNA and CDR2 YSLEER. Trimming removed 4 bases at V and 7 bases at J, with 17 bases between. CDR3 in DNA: TGCGCCAGCAGCCGGGCCAGGGAGGGCGGGAATTCACCCCTCCACTTT. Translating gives CASSRAREGGNSPLHF.

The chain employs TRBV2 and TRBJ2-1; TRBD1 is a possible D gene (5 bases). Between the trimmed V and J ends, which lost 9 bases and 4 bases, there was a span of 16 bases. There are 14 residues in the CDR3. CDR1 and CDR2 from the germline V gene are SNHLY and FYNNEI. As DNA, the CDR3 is TGTGCCAGTAATGGCGCAGGACAATACAATGAGCAGTTCTTC. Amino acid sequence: CASNGAGQYNEQFF.

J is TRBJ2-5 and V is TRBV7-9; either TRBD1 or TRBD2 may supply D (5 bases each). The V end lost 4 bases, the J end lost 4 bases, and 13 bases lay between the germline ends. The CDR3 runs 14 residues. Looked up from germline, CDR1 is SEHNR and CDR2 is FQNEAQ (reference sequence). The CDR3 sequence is CASSSPKGTETQYF. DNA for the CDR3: TGTGCCAGCAGCTCGCCTAAGGGGACAGAGACCCAGTACTTC.

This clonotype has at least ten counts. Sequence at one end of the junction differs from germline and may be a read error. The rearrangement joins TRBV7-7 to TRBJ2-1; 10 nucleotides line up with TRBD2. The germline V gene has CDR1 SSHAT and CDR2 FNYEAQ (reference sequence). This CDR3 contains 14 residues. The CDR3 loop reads CASSSSSGGNEQFF. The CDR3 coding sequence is TGTGCTAGCAGCTCGTCTAGCGGGGGTAATGAGCAGTTCTTC.